This TCR beta chain was profiled in a study of blood T cell repertoires in COVID-19. This table comes from immunoSEQ multiplex PCR, and its TCRdb copy is limited to in-frame clones, with some not included. The sample has more than 45,000 clones; 70% to 90% are singletons. Trimming took 4 bases from V and 7 from J; bases not matched to a gene: 6. There are 13 residues in the CDR3. Germline V gene data show CDR1 as MGHRA and CDR2 as YSYEKL. The sample was peripheral blood. V and J are TRBV4-1 and TRBJ2-7; TRBD1 matches at 8 bases. This TCR was sampled from a man between 70 and 80 years old with acute or convalescent COVID-19. The CDR3 DNA sequence: TGCGCCAGCAGCCGGACAGGGTTGGGTGAGCAGTACTTC. This sequence encodes CASSRTGLGEQYF.